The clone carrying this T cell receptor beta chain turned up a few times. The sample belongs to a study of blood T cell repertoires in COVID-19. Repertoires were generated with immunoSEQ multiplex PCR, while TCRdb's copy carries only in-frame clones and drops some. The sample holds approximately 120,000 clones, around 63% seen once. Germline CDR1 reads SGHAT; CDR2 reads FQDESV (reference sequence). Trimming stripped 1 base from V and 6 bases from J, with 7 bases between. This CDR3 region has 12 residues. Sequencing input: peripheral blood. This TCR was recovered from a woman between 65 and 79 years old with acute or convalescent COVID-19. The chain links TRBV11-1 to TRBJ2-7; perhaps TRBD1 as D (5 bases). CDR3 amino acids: CASSLGGGEQYF. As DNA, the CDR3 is TGTGCCAGCAGCTTAGGGGGCGGCGAGCAGTACTTC.